These T cell receptor beta chains were read from a single sample in a study of blood T cell repertoires in COVID-19. Profiling relied on immunoSEQ multiplex PCR, and the TCRdb table lists in-frame clones only, not all of them. The data contain 120,000 or so clones, 82% of them seen just once; the ten biggest clones take up 4.5%. The sample taken for sequencing was peripheral blood. The receptors shown here come from a woman aged 70 to 79 with acute or convalescent COVID-19. CDR3s include the opening cysteine and the closing phenylalanine or tryptophan. The D gene is left open where the match is weak. Size tells how often a clone was seen (once, few, many) or the class of an expanded clone, and some rows leave it out.

D gene,clone size,V gene,J gene,CDR3 protein,CDR3 DNA
.,.,TRBV5-6,TRBJ2-7,CASSQGRYEQYF,TGTGCCAGCAGCCAGGGGCGATACGAGCAGTACTTC
.,once,TRBV4-3,TRBJ1-5,CASSKDSGRAQPQHF,TGCGCCAGCAGCAAAGATTCCGGGAGGGCTCAGCCCCAGCATTTT
TRBD1,once,TRBV5-1,TRBJ2-2,CASSQILTGGNTGELFF,TGCGCCAGCAGCCAGATTTTGACAGGGGGCAACACCGGGGAGCTGTTTTTT
.,.,TRBV11-3,TRBJ2-5,CASSLVEETQYF,TGTGCCAGCAGCTTAGTTGAGGAGACCCAGTACTTC
TRBD1,.,TRBV7-8,TRBJ1-1,CASSLRQGEAFF,TGTGCCAGCAGCTTGCGACAGGGCGAAGCTTTCTTT
TRBD1,.,TRBV11-3,TRBJ2-1,CASSPGTGFSSYNEQFF,TGTGCCAGCAGCCCCGGGACAGGATTTAGCTCCTACAATGAGCAGTTCTTC
.,.,TRBV11-2,TRBJ2-5,CASSSARGPRRETQYF,TGTGCCAGCAGCTCAGCGCGGGGGCCCCGCAGGGAGACCCAGTACTTC
TRBD1,.,TRBV7-8,TRBJ1-2,CASSLARQGENYGYTF,TGTGCCAGCAGCTTAGCCCGACAGGGCGAAAACTATGGCTACACCTTC
.,once,TRBV19,TRBJ1-2,CASISDSTINGYTF,TGTGCCAGTATTTCGGACAGCACCATAAATGGCTACACCTTC
TRBD1,.,TRBV5-1,TRBJ2-2,CASRDARTGGTGELFF,TGCGCCAGCAGGGACGCAAGGACAGGGGGCACCGGGGAGCTGTTTTTT
.,.,TRBV9,TRBJ2-5,CASSVGGEETQYF,TGTGCCAGCAGCGTAGGCGGGGAAGAGACCCAGTACTTC
.,few,TRBV3-1/TRBV3-2,TRBJ1-1,CASSQAGVTEAFF,TGTGCCAGCAGCCAAGCGGGGGTGACTGAAGCTTTCTTT
.,few,TRBV2,TRBJ1-1,CASSAGVSTEAFF,TGTGCCAGCAGTGCGGGGGTGAGCACTGAAGCTTTCTTT
TRBD1,once,TRBV6-5,TRBJ1-6,CASSFRGQNSPLHF,TGTGCCAGCAGTTTCAGGGGGCAAAATTCACCCCTCCACTTT
.,.,TRBV6-5,TRBJ2-7,CASTGSTYEQYF,TGTGCCAGCACCGGGTCGACCTACGAGCAGTACTTC
TRBD1,.,TRBV6-2/TRBV6-3,TRBJ1-2,CASSLTTGSIFGYTF,TGTGCCAGCAGCTTGACGACAGGGTCCATTTTTGGCTACACCTTC
TRBD2,.,TRBV7-2,TRBJ2-5,CASSSPAGGRETQYF,TGTGCCAGCAGCTCGCCAGCGGGGGGGCGAGAGACCCAGTACTTC
TRBD1,.,TRBV19,TRBJ2-1,CASTIQQGSYNEQFF,TGTGCCAGTACGATTCAACAGGGGTCCTACAATGAGCAGTTCTTC
.,.,TRBV14,TRBJ2-3,CASSPIRGGVQYF,TGTGCCAGCAGCCCTATACGCGGGGGCGTGCAGTATTTT
.,.,TRBV4-3,TRBJ2-1,CASSQDPAQGSNNEQFF,TGCGCCAGCAGCCAAGATCCCGCCCAGGGGTCTAACAATGAGCAGTTCTTC
TRBD1,once,TRBV7-9,TRBJ1-2,CASSPPGQGGYTF,TGTGCCAGCAGCCCTCCGGGACAGGGTGGCTACACCTTC
.,.,TRBV6-2/TRBV6-3,TRBJ1-1,CASSYRQLNTEAFF,TGTGCCAGCAGTTACAGACAGTTGAACACTGAAGCTTTCTTT
.,.,TRBV4-2,TRBJ1-3,CASSQEHRDGNTIYF,TGTGCCAGCAGCCAAGAACACAGGGACGGAAACACCATATATTTT
TRBD1,.,TRBV7-6,TRBJ1-2,CASSLGNRGGYGYTF,TGTGCCAGCAGCTTAGGCAACAGGGGAGGATATGGCTACACCTTC
TRBD1,.,TRBV7-2,TRBJ2-3,CASTRDRETDTQYF,TGTGCCAGCACCCGGGACAGGGAAACAGATACGCAGTATTTT
TRBD2,.,TRBV6-4,TRBJ2-3,CASSESGGATDTQYF,TGTGCCAGCAGTGAAAGCGGGGGGGCGACAGATACGCAGTATTTT
TRBD1,.,TRBV11-2,TRBJ1-6,CASSLQGQLNSPLHF,TGTGCCAGCAGCTTGCAGGGACAGCTAAATTCACCCCTCCACTTT
.,.,TRBV7-8,TRBJ1-6,CASSLGTANSPLHF,TGTGCCAGCAGCTTAGGGACAGCGAATTCACCCCTCCACTTT
.,.,TRBV2,TRBJ1-1,CASTRSGYTEAFF,TGTGCCAGCACTCGGTCGGGGTACACTGAAGCTTTCTTT
TRBD1,once,TRBV7-9,TRBJ2-5,CASSQGEETQYF,TGTGCCAGCTCACAGGGGGAAGAGACCCAGTACTTC
.,.,TRBV7-2,TRBJ1-6,CASSLGSTGNSPLHF,TGTGCCAGCAGCTTAGGAAGTACAGGGAATTCACCCCTCCACTTT
.,once,TRBV7-3,TRBJ2-4,CASSLDSGAKNIQYF,TGTGCCAGCAGCTTGGACAGCGGAGCCAAAAACATTCAGTACTTC
TRBD2,.,TRBV11-3,TRBJ2-3,CASRETSGTTQYF,TGTGCCAGCAGAGAGACTAGCGGGACAACGCAGTATTTT
.,few,TRBV5-5,TRBJ1-2,CASSPPRSGYGYTF,TGTGCCAGCAGTCCCCCGAGGTCCGGCTATGGCTACACCTTC
TRBD1,few,TRBV7-2,TRBJ1-6,CASSLGQGVDSPLHF,TGTGCCAGCAGCTTAGGACAGGGCGTAGATTCACCCCTCCACTTT
TRBD2,.,TRBV27,TRBJ2-1,CASSMYGGAGNEQFF,TGTGCCAGCAGTATGTACGGGGGGGCCGGGAATGAGCAGTTCTTC
.,.,TRBV19,TRBJ2-2,CASSIGGMRGTGELFF,TGTGCCAGTAGTATTGGGGGGATGCGTGGCACCGGGGAGCTGTTTTTT
TRBD1,.,TRBV11-3,TRBJ1-1,CASSLGQGALNTEAFF,TGTGCCAGCAGCTTAGGACAGGGGGCCCTGAACACTGAAGCTTTCTTT
.,.,TRBV9,TRBJ1-2,CASSSRTAPNYGYTF,TGTGCCAGCAGCTCCCGGACAGCACCAAACTATGGCTACACCTTC
.,.,TRBV3-1/TRBV3-2,TRBJ2-1,CASSPRGASSYNEQFF,TGTGCCAGCAGCCCCCGCGGGGCCAGCTCCTACAATGAGCAGTTCTTC
.,.,TRBV7-2,TRBJ2-5,CASSLGKNPGETQYF,TGTGCCAGCAGCTTAGGAAAAAATCCGGGAGAGACCCAGTACTTC
.,.,TRBV7-8,TRBJ2-1,CASSLVSPNEQFF,TGTGCCAGCAGCTTAGTATCTCCCAATGAGCAGTTCTTC
TRBD1,.,TRBV7-9,TRBJ2-2,CASSPGQGYTGELFF,TGTGCCAGCAGCCCAGGACAGGGGTACACCGGGGAGCTGTTTTTT
.,.,TRBV2,TRBJ2-5,CASSRLEAQYF,TGTGCCAGCAGTAGATTGGAGGCCCAGTACTTC
TRBD2,once,TRBV27,TRBJ2-4,CASSSTSGGAGMRNIQYF,TGTGCCAGCAGCTCGACTAGCGGGGGGGCTGGGATGAGGAACATTCAGTACTTC
TRBD1,.,TRBV27,TRBJ1-1,CASSRGTAPNTEAFF,TGTGCCAGCAGTCGCGGGACAGCCCCGAACACTGAAGCTTTCTTT
TRBD1,.,TRBV7-2,TRBJ2-2,CASSRDRGETGELFF,TGTGCCAGCAGCCGCGACAGGGGCGAGACCGGGGAGCTGTTTTTT
TRBD2,.,TRBV5-5,TRBJ2-3,CASSLGTSGGSDTQYF,TGTGCCAGCAGCTTGGGGACTAGCGGGGGATCAGATACGCAGTATTTT
.,.,TRBV5-6,TRBJ1-3,CASSLLGQELSSGNTIYF,TGTGCCAGCAGCTTGTTGGGGCAGGAACTAAGCTCTGGAAACACCATATATTTT
TRBD1,once,TRBV25-1,TRBJ1-1,CASMRTGGTEAFF,TGTGCCAGCATGAGGACAGGGGGAACTGAAGCTTTCTTT
TRBD1,.,TRBV19,TRBJ2-1,CAISDRGLPGSYNEQFF,TGTGCCATTTCGGACAGGGGCCTACCCGGGAGTTACAATGAGCAGTTCTTC